The source of this T cell receptor (beta chain) is a study of blood T cell repertoires in COVID-19. Study-wide background: Researchers got acute and convalescent COVID-19 samples from the United States, Italy and Spain. PBMCs, B-cell-depleted T cells, or T cells provided the cDNA or gDNA that made up the material.

The authors' processing: Estimation of nucleated cell counts was performed using reference gene primer amplification. Some clones are missing from TCRdb's copy, which holds only in-frame ones; the method was immunoSEQ multiplex PCR. The V and J calls and clone size were taken over from that table, and D and trimming were inferred from the DNA. Seen here are around 70,000 clones, 80% to 95% observed once, and the top ten hold approximately 4.8%. The specimen sequenced was peripheral blood. The receptor comes from a woman aged 60-70 years with active COVID-19.

The CDR3 DNA is TGCGCCAGCAGCCTCAGACTAGCGAGCACAGATACGCAGTATTTT. This sequence encodes CASSLRLASTDTQYF. The chain employs TRBV5-1 and TRBJ2-3; TRBD2 matches at 8 bases. CDR1 and CDR2 from the germline V gene are SGHRS and YFSETQ. V lost 4 bases, J lost 0 bases, and 4 bases stayed unmatched. The CDR3 extends over 15 amino acids.